This T cell receptor beta chain was identified in a study of T cells after posttransplantation cyclophosphamide. Study-level results: Donor CD8+ memory clones often dominated recipient blood repertoires at later times. Blood and skin or GI T cell repertoires showed limited TRB overlap.

Looked up from germline, CDR1 is MNHEY and CDR2 is SVGAGI. The CDR3 totals 14 residues. V was clipped by 4 bases and J by 6 bases, with 13 bases between them. Treatment was busulfan-fludarabine conditioning, a marrow graft, and cyclophosphamide on days +3 and +4. Only in-frame clones appear in the TCRdb table, and some are missing; sequencing was by immunoSEQ multiplex PCR. The sample records 23,000 or so clones, 86% being singletons. On this clone itself: Its antigen remains unidentified.

Sequencing was performed on PBMCs, taken after allogeneic stem cell transplant with posttransplant cyclophosphamide. The receptor comes from a female patient in her 30s who received an allogeneic stem cell transplant from an unrelated donor, was CMV-positive, and had no GVHD. Some T cells may have come from the graft donor. The V call is TRBV6-5, the J call TRBJ1-3; no firm D call. The CDR3 here is CASSFSRGLNTIYF. CDR3 coding DNA: TGTGCCAGCAGTTTCTCACGGGGATTAAACACCATATATTTT.